This entry lists 31 T cell receptor beta chains sequenced from one sample in a study of OX40 agonist ivuxolimab in advanced cancers. The method was immunoSEQ multiplex PCR; TCRdb's version includes in-frame clones alone and lacks a portion of them. The table records approximately 15,000 clones, 85% to 90% of them present only once. The specimen comprised CD4+ or CD8+ T cells sorted from blood, sampled in a trial of the OX40 agonist ivuxolimab. The source is an adult with an advanced solid tumor such as melanoma, head and neck, liver or kidney cancer.

V and J are TRBV7-3 and TRBJ2-7; 10 bases agree with TRBD1. CDR1 and CDR2 from the germline V gene are SGHTA and FQGTGA. The J segment lost 6 bases and the V segment lost 5 bases, leaving 13 bases of the junction unmatched. The CDR3 has 16 residues. CDR3 in DNA: TGTGCCAGCAGCCCCGCGCGAGGACAGGGGGGTGGCGAGCAGTACTTC. It translates to CASSPARGQGGGEQYF.

This chain joins TRBV5-1 and TRBJ1-4; a weak D match, TRBD1 (6 bases). The CDR3 spans 14 residues. Trimming stripped 5 bases from V and 4 bases from J, with 12 bases between. Germline V gives CDR1 SGHRS, CDR2 YFSETQ. The CDR3 DNA reads as TGCGCCAGCAGTCTCACAGGGTTTAATGAAAAACTGTTTTTT. It encodes CASSLTGFNEKLFF. Variable domain in full (rest from reference TRBV5-1 and TRBJ1-4): KAGVTQTPRYLIKTRGQQVTLSCSPISGHRSVSWYQQTPGQGLQFLFEYFSETQRNKGNFPGRFSGRQFSNSRSEMNVSTLELGDSALYLCASSLTGFNEKLFFGSGTQLSVL.

This chain joins TRBV29-1 and TRBJ2-3; tentative D call: TRBD1 (6 bases). Germline V gene sequence: CDR1 SQVTM, CDR2 ANQGSEA. CDR3 length equals 15 residues. The ends were cut back, 2 bases at V and 4 bases at J, with 16 bases in the middle. The CDR3 reads CSVELQGILPDTQYF. The CDR3, as DNA: TGCAGCGTTGAATTACAGGGTATATTGCCAGATACGCAGTATTTT.

The chain uses TRBV6-1 and TRBJ2-7; the D is unclear. This CDR3 spans 13 amino acids. Germline V CDR1 and CDR2: MNHNS, SASEGT. The V end lost 3 bases, the J end lost 3 bases, and 9 bases lay between the germline ends. CDR3 coding DNA: TGTGCCAGCAGTGAGGGAAAAGGCTACGAGCAGTACTTC. Translated: CASSEGKGYEQYF.

The chain links TRBV19 to TRBJ2-3, with 9 bases fitting TRBD2. The V segment lost 3 bases and the J segment 4 bases; nucleotides outside the gene matches: 5. Germline CDR1 is LNHDA and CDR2 is SQIVND (reference sequence). The CDR3 is 15 residues long. CDR3 nucleotides: TGTGCCAGTAGTATTAGCGGGAGTATCGCAGATACGCAGTATTTT. This codes for CASSISGSIADTQYF.

The genes are TRBV5-1 and TRBJ1-1; D is uncertain. The CDR3 has 13 amino acids. Trimming stripped 3 bases from V and 1 base from J, with 7 bases between. Germline assignment: CDR1 SGHRS and CDR2 YFSETQ. The CDR3 is CASSSGWNTEAFF. CDR3 sequence (DNA): TGCGCCAGCAGCTCGGGGTGGAACACTGAAGCTTTCTTT.

The chain links TRBV7-2 to TRBJ1-5; TRBD1 might be the D (5 bases). CDR1 is SGHTA and CDR2 is FQGNSA in the germline V gene. The V end lost 3 bases, the J end lost 7 bases, and 10 bases lay between the germline ends. This CDR3 has 13 amino acids. DNA of the CDR3: TGTGCCAGCAGCTTCGGGGGGAACCAGCCCCAGCATTTT. This sequence encodes CASSFGGNQPQHF.

DNA for the CDR3: TGCAGCGTTGAGCGGCAGGGGGGGATCAATGAGCAGTTCTTC. Protein product: CSVERQGGINEQFF. V is TRBV29-1 and J is TRBJ2-1; D possibly uses TRBD1 or TRBD2 (7 bases each). Germline V gene sequence: CDR1 SQVTM, CDR2 ANQGSEA. The CDR3 extends over 14 amino acids. V lost 3 bases and J 6 bases, leaving 15 bases between the germline ends.

This clone has only a few counts. The CDR3 loop is CASSPSGTSGRDTQYF. CDR3 in DNA: TGTGCCAGCAGCCCCTCGGGAACTAGCGGGAGAGATACGCAGTATTTT. The chain employs TRBV13 and TRBJ2-3; 11 bases are shared with TRBD2. Germline values: CDR1 PRHDT, CDR2 FYEKMQ (reference sequence). Germline trimming cut 5 bases from V and 5 bases from J; bases unmatched to any gene: 9. The CDR3 consists of 16 residues.

V gene TRBV5-4 combines with J gene TRBJ2-3, with a tentative D call TRBD2 (5 bases). The germline CDR1 and CDR2 sequences are SGHNT and YYREEE (reference sequence). V shed 2 bases and J shed 2 bases, with 9 bases lying between them. The CDR3 extends over 14 amino acids. DNA for the CDR3: TGTGCCAGCAGCTTAAGCGGCCCCACAGATACGCAGTATTTT. It translates to CASSLSGPTDTQYF.

This clone was counted between two and nine times. V gene TRBV7-9 combines with J gene TRBJ1-4; 7 nucleotides line up with TRBD1. Losses at the gene ends were 0 bases for V and 5 bases for J; bases not matched to a gene: 3. Germline CDR1 SEHNR, CDR2 FQNEAQ (reference sequence). This CDR3 has 15 amino acids. In DNA form, the CDR3 reads TGTGCCAGCAGCTTAGCGGGAGGGGGCAATGAAAAACTGTTTTTT. This gives the protein CASSLAGGGNEKLFF.

CDR3 sequence reads: CASSPHGDTQYF. Here the CDR3 DNA reads TGTGCCAGTAGCCCCCATGGAGATACGCAGTATTTT. The rearrangement uses TRBV19 and TRBJ2-3; D call uncertain. The CDR3 sequence is 12 residues long. Trimming stripped 6 bases from V and 5 bases from J, with 9 bases between. Per the germline V gene, CDR1 is LNHDA and CDR2 is SQIVND (reference sequence).

The chain employs TRBV5-4 and TRBJ2-1, with D possibly matching TRBD2 (5 bases). From germline, CDR1 is SGHNT and CDR2 YYREEE (reference sequence). CDR3 length equals 13 residues. Trimming shortened V by 0 bases and J by 9 bases, and 10 bases separated the two germline ends. In nucleotides, the CDR3 is TGTGCCAGCAGCTTGGTGGGAGCTGGTGAGCAGTTCTTC. Translating it yields CASSLVGAGEQFF.

The chain has TRBV7-8 and TRBJ2-7; D may be TRBD2 (6 bases). This CDR3 has 15 amino acids. V was clipped by 2 bases and J by 5 bases, with 16 bases between them. From germline, CDR1 is SGHVS and CDR2 FQNEAQ. CDR3 in amino acids: CASSLFAGRSDEQYF. In nucleotides, the CDR3 is TGTGCCAGCAGCTTATTCGCCGGGAGAAGCGACGAGCAGTACTTC.

The J gene is TRBJ1-1, the V gene TRBV29-1; D remains unclear. V dropped 4 bases and J dropped 0 bases, with 18 bases sitting between them. The CDR3 is 16 residues long. Per the germline V gene, CDR1 is SQVTM and CDR2 is ANQGSEA. The DNA of the CDR3 is TGCAGCGTTGGCCCCGGTTGGGGAATGATGAACACTGAAGCTTTCTTT. Encoded protein: CSVGPGWGMMNTEAFF.

The chain combines TRBV30 with TRBJ2-7; the D is unclear. This CDR3 is built from 12 residues. V lost 1 base and J 1 base, leaving 5 bases between the germline ends. In germline, CDR1 is GTSNPN, CDR2 SVGIG (reference sequence). For the CDR3, the DNA is TGTGCCTGGAGTGGGTGGTCCTACGAGCAGTACTTC. As protein: CAWSGWSYEQYF.

The chain employs TRBV5-4 and TRBJ2-1, with TRBD2 matching 10 bases. CDR1 is SGHNT and CDR2 is YYREEE in the germline V gene (reference sequence). J lost 1 base, V lost 4 bases, and 5 bases had no gene match. The CDR3 spans 16 residues. The CDR3 spells CASSSGGAQSYNEQFF. For the CDR3, the DNA is TGTGCCAGCAGCAGCGGGGGGGCCCAATCCTACAATGAGCAGTTCTTC.

The rearrangement links TRBV5-5 to TRBJ1-6; 8 bases match TRBD1. The CDR3 length is 14 residues. The J segment lost 11 bases and the V segment lost 2 bases, leaving 6 bases of the junction unmatched. Germline loops: CDR1 SGHKS, CDR2 YYEKEE (reference sequence). The CDR3 spells CASSFVQGDPPLHF. The CDR3 DNA reads as TGTGCCAGCAGCTTTGTACAGGGGGACCCACCCCTCCACTTT.

V gene TRBV25-1 combines with J gene TRBJ1-3, with a possible D match to TRBD1 (6 bases). Germline assignment: CDR1 MGHDK and CDR2 SYGVNS. The CDR3 totals 15 residues. V lost 3 bases and J lost 4, with 13 bases in between. CDR3 in amino acids: CASSDRGGFGNTIYF. The CDR3 coding sequence is TGTGCCAGCAGTGACAGGGGAGGCTTCGGAAACACCATATATTTT.

The CDR3 DNA reads as TGTGCCAGCAGCTTAGGGCGGTTCTACGAGCAGTACTTC. As protein: CASSLGRFYEQYF. This chain links TRBV7-2 with TRBJ2-7; D unclear. V gave up 1 base and J gave up 3 bases, with 7 bases separating them. This CDR3 spans 13 amino acids. Per germline, CDR1 SGHTA and CDR2 FQGNSA.

V usage is TRBV4-1 and J usage is TRBJ2-2, with D perhaps TRBD1 (5 bases). The germline V and J ends were trimmed by 1 base and 0 bases, with 9 bases remaining between them. The CDR3 contains 16 residues. Germline CDR1 is MGHRA and CDR2 is YSYEKL. The CDR3: CASSQGRQSNTGELFF. The CDR3 DNA reads as TGCGCCAGCAGCCAAGGGCGACAGTCGAACACCGGGGAGCTGTTTTTT.

This clone turned up a few times. The rearrangement joins TRBV19 to TRBJ1-1; D might be TRBD1 (5 bases). This CDR3 comprises 15 residues. Trimming left V 1 base short and J 4 bases short, with 13 bases between. Germline CDR1 reads LNHDA; CDR2 reads SQIVND (reference sequence). The CDR3 DNA follows: TGTGCCAGTAGTATAGGTTTCAGGGCTGGCACTGAAGCTTTCTTT. This sequence encodes CASSIGFRAGTEAFF.

The chain joins TRBV27 to TRBJ2-4, with 13 bases lining up with TRBD2. Germline values: CDR1 MNHEY, CDR2 SMNVEV (reference sequence). CDR3 length: 15 amino acids. Trimming at V came to 6 bases and at J to 6 bases, leaving 5 bases not matched to a gene. The CDR3 nucleotides read TGTGCCAGCAGGATACTAGCGGGAGGGCCAAACATTCAGTACTTC. Amino acids: CASRILAGGPNIQYF.

J is TRBJ1-1 and V is TRBV21-1. TRBV21-1 is a known pseudogene. The CDR3 sequence is 14 residues long. DNA of the CDR3: TGTGCCAGCAGCACCCCACCAGCACAAGGTGAAGCTTTCTTT. Amino acid sequence: CASSTPPAQGEAFF.

The J gene is TRBJ2-7, the V gene TRBV6-1; weak D call: TRBD2 (7 bases). The CDR3 is 15 residues long. The germline V gene has CDR1 MNHNS and CDR2 SASEGT. Trimming stripped 8 bases from V and 0 bases from J, with 17 bases between. The CDR3 loop is CASWRGGTSSYEQYF. CDR3 DNA sequence: TGTGCCAGCTGGCGGGGAGGGACAAGCTCCTACGAGCAGTACTTC.

The DNA of the CDR3 is TGTGCCAGCAGTGAAGAAGGGGGGCGCGGGCGGTATAGCAATCAGCCCCAGCATTTT. Residues: CASSEEGGRGRYSNQPQHF. The chain has TRBV6-1 and TRBJ1-5; a possible D gene is TRBD1 (6 bases). CDR1 is MNHNS and CDR2 is SASEGT in the germline V gene. The CDR3 extends over 19 amino acids. V was trimmed by 1 base and J by 0 bases, leaving 19 bases between them.

The genes are TRBV2 and TRBJ1-5; the D gene is possibly TRBD1 (6 bases). The CDR3 runs 15 residues. Deletions cut 5 bases from V and 4 bases from J, with 15 bases between. Germline CDR1 and CDR2: SNHLY and FYNNEI. The CDR3 region is CASSKEAGQNQPQHF. Here the CDR3 DNA reads TGTGCCAGCAGTAAGGAAGCCGGACAGAATCAGCCCCAGCATTTT.

This clone was seen a handful of times. V usage is TRBV27 and J usage is TRBJ1-4; 8 positions agree with TRBD1. This CDR3 is 14 amino acids long. Germline loops: CDR1 MNHEY, CDR2 SMNVEV (reference sequence). With 5 bases clipped from V and 8 bases from J, the junction kept 7 bases outside the gene matches. The CDR3 loop reads CASSRDRFWEKLFF. The CDR3 DNA is TGTGCCAGCAGTAGGGACAGGTTTTGGGAAAAACTGTTTTTT.

The chain carries TRBV10-1 and TRBJ2-3; maybe TRBD1 (6 bases). Germline CDR1 is WNHNN and CDR2 is SYGVQD (reference sequence). This CDR3 spans 13 amino acids. The V end was cut by 9 bases, the J end by 2 bases, with 12 bases between. CDR3 in amino acids: CASLDRATDTQYF. CDR3 DNA: TGCGCCAGTTTGGACAGAGCCACAGATACGCAGTATTTT.

The chain employs TRBV5-6 and TRBJ1-4, with 7 bases fitting TRBD1. Germline values: CDR1 SGHDT, CDR2 YYEEEE. V lost 2 bases and J lost 5; bases outside the gene matches: 3. CDR3 length: 14 amino acids. CDR3 sequence (DNA): TGTGCCAGCAGCTTCGGGACAGAGAATGAAAAACTGTTTTTT. This codes for CASSFGTENEKLFF.

The genes are TRBV7-8 and TRBJ1-2; D may be TRBD1 (6 bases). V was shortened by 7 bases and J by 8 bases, with 20 bases between the two germline ends. Germline-derived CDR1 and CDR2 are SGHVS and FQNEAQ. The CDR3 has 14 residues. DNA for the CDR3: TGTGCCAGCACCATAAACACAGGGTTCGGGGGCTACACCTTC. Its translation is CASTINTGFGGYTF.